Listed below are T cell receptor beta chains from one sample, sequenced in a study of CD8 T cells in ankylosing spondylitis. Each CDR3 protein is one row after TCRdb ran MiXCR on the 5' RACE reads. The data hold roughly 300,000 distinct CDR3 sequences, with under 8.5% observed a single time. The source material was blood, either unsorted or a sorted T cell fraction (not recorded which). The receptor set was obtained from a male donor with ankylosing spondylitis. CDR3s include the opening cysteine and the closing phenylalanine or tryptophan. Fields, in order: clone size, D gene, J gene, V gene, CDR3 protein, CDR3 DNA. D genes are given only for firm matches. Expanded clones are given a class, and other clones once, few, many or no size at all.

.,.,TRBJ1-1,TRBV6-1,CASSGREDTEAFF,TGTGCCAGCAGTGGCAGGGAGGACACTGAAGCTTTCTTT
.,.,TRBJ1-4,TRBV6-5,CASSYSKSGAEKLFF,TGTGCCAGCAGTTACTCGAAATCCGGGGCTGAAAAACTGTTTTTT
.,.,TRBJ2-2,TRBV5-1,CASTGTLNTGELFF,TGCGCCAGCACTGGGACATTGAACACCGGGGAGCTGTTTTTT
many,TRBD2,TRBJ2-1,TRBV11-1,CATLPGTSGRSSYNEQFF,TGTGCCACCCTCCCGGGGACTAGCGGGAGGAGCTCCTACAATGAGCAGTTCTTC
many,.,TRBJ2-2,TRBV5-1,CASSPDGSGILSSGELFF,TGCGCCAGCAGCCCGGACGGATCCGGGATCCTAAGCTCCGGGGAGCTGTTTTTT
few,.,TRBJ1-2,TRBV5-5,CASGLPSTGTTWYGYTF,TGTGCCAGCGGACTTCCGTCCACGGGGACCACTTGGTATGGCTACACCTTC
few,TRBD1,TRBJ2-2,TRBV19,CASSWDRVGTGELFF,TGTGCCAGTAGTTGGGACAGGGTAGGCACCGGGGAGCTGTTTTTT
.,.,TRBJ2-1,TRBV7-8,CASSLDSVNEQFF,TGTGCCAGCAGCTTAGACTCGGTAAATGAGCAGTTCTTC
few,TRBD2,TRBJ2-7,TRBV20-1,CSATPGLGVHEQYF,TGCAGTGCAACACCGGGACTAGGGGTCCACGAGCAGTACTTC
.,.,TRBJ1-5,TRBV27,CASSLSVAGAGQPQHF,TGTGCCAGCAGTTTATCGGTGGCCGGGGCGGGTCAGCCCCAGCATTTT
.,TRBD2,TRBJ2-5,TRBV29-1,CSPWEGQETQYF,TGCAGCCCCTGGGAGGGGCAAGAGACCCAGTACTTC
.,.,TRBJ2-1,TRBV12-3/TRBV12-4,CASSLNSRRGSYNEQFF,TGTGCCAGCTCCCTGAATAGCCGGAGAGGCTCCTACAATGAGCAGTTCTTC
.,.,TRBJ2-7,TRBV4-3,CASSLRQSTQQYF,TGCGCCAGCAGCCTCCGTCAGTCTACGCAGCAGTACTTC
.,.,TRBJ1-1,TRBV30,CAWRHMNTEAFF,TGTGCCTGGAGACATATGAACACTGAAGCTTTCTTT
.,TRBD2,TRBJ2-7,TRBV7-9,CASIGTSGRAEVYEQYF,TGTGCCAGCATAGGGACTAGCGGGAGGGCCGAGGTTTACGAGCAGTACTTC
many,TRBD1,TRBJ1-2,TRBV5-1,CASSNGQGRQGYTF,TGCGCCAGCAGCAACGGACAGGGCAGGCAAGGCTACACCTTC
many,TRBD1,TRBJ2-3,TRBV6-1,CASRPGQGIPDTQYF,TGTGCCAGCAGACCCGGACAGGGGATCCCAGATACGCAGTATTTT
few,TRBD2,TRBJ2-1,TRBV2,CASSTTFSGSSYNEQFF,TGTGCCAGCAGTACCACCTTTAGCGGGAGCTCCTACAATGAGCAGTTCTTC
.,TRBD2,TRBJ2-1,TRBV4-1,CASSQEKLAGDNEQFF,TGCGCCAGCAGCCAAGAAAAACTAGCGGGAGACAATGAGCAGTTCTTC
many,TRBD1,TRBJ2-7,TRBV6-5,CASSYSNPAGQGVYEQYF,TGTGCCAGCAGTTACTCGAACCCCGCCGGTCAGGGGGTCTACGAGCAGTACTTC
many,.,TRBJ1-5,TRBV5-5,CASSLSGSPNQPQHF,TGTGCCAGCAGCTTGTCGGGGTCCCCCAATCAGCCCCAGCATTTT
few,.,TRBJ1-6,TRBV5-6,CASSTPPQGLGSPLHF,TGTGCCAGCAGCACACCCCCCCAGGGGCTTGGGTCACCCCTCCACTTT
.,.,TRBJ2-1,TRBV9,CASSGSFAEQFF,TGTGCCAGCAGCGGGTCTTTCGCTGAGCAGTTCTTC
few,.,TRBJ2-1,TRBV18,CASSSRGRNLAEYNEQFF,TGTGCCAGCTCGTCCCGTGGTAGAAACTTAGCGGAGTACAATGAGCAGTTCTTC
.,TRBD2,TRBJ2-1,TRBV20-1,CSASKAGRAYNEQFF,TGCAGTGCTTCCAAGGCGGGGAGGGCCTACAATGAGCAGTTCTTC
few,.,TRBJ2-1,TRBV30,CAWTRGVYNEQFF,TGTGCCTGGACCAGGGGGGTTTACAATGAGCAGTTCTTC
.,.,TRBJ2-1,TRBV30,CAWTPPVSSYNEQFF,TGTGCCTGGACCCCACCGGTCAGCTCCTACAATGAGCAGTTCTTC
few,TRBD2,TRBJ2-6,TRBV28,CASSLSLAGATGANVLTF,TGTGCCAGCAGTTTGTCACTAGCGGGAGCAACTGGGGCCAACGTCCTGACTTTC
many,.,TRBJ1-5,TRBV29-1,CSVRDSNQPQHF,TGCAGCGTCCGGGACAGCAATCAGCCCCAGCATTTT
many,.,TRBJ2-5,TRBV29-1,CSVEDHSGKTQYF,TGCAGCGTTGAAGATCATTCGGGGAAGACCCAGTACTTC
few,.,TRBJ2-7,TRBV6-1,CASSGIRGPTTSYEQYF,TGTGCCAGCAGCGGAATAAGGGGACCGACGACCTCCTACGAGCAGTACTTC